One and the same sample provided the 10 T cell receptor beta chains below, sequenced in a study of graft-versus-host responses after intestinal transplantation. Produced via immunoSEQ multiplex PCR; TCRdb's table is partial and in-frame only. Found here are tens of thousands of clones, roughly 91% of them singletons; the top ten hold approximately 4.4%. The sample consisted of PBMCs, taken 524 days after transplant. All receptors derive from a human patient who received an intestinal transplant, so some T cells may come from the graft donor.

The genes are TRBV2 and TRBJ2-7, with D possibly being TRBD1 or TRBD2 (6 bases each). The V gene's germline CDR1 is SNHLY and CDR2 FYNNEI. The CDR3 consists of 16 residues. Trimming took off 2 bases at V and 2 bases at J, with 16 bases between the two ends. The CDR3 region has the DNA TGTGCCAGCAGTGAACTCGAAAAAGGGGGGACCTACGAGCAGTACTTC. Protein: CASSELEKGGTYEQYF.

This sequence joins TRBV25-1 and TRBJ2-2, with 9 bases identical to TRBD2. This CDR3 has 15 residues. With 4 bases clipped from V and 1 base from J, the junction kept 1 base outside the gene matches. Germline CDR1 is MGHDK and CDR2 is SYGVNS. The CDR3 sequence is CASSATSGNTGELFF. CDR3 sequence (DNA): TGTGCCAGCAGTGCGACTAGCGGGAACACCGGGGAGCTGTTTTTT.

V gene TRBV7-9 combines with J gene TRBJ1-1; D remains ambiguous. This CDR3 has 13 residues. V lost 5 bases and J 6 bases, leaving 13 bases between the germline ends. From germline, CDR1 is SEHNR and CDR2 FQNEAQ (reference sequence). The CDR3 region is CASSHPPPAEAFF. In nucleotides, the CDR3 is TGTGCCAGCAGCCATCCGCCTCCGGCTGAAGCTTTCTTT.

The V and J genes are TRBV5-4 and TRBJ1-2, with 9 bases lining up with TRBD1. Germline V gene lookup returns CDR1 SGHNT and CDR2 YYREEE (reference sequence). This CDR3 contains 14 residues. V was clipped by 4 bases and J by 4 bases; unmatched bases: 5. Written as DNA, the CDR3 is TGTGCCAGCAGCAGGGACAGGGAGAGCTATGGCTACACCTTC. Translating gives CASSRDRESYGYTF.

This clone has just one count. In DNA form, the CDR3 reads TGTGCCAGCAGTTTAGTGGGACTCTCGGGACAGGGGCTCTATCAGCCCCAGCATTTT. Its translation is CASSLVGLSGQGLYQPQHF. The chain has TRBV28 and TRBJ1-5; TRBD1 matches 10 bases. Germline lookup yields CDR1 MDHEN and CDR2 SYDVKM. The CDR3 loop spans 19 amino acids. V gave up 2 bases and J gave up 5 bases; unmatched junction bases: 15.

The gene calls are TRBV6-6 and TRBJ2-3, with 9 bases aligning to TRBD1. The CDR3 is 15 amino acids. Germline V gene data show CDR1 as MNHNY and CDR2 as SVGAGI (reference sequence). V shed 6 bases and J 4 bases; nucleotides not matched to a gene: 8. The CDR3: CASSSPGQGSDTQYF. CDR3 DNA sequence: TGTGCCAGCAGCTCCCCCGGACAGGGGTCAGATACGCAGTATTTT.

This chain uses TRBV19 with TRBJ1-5, with D hard to call. The length of the CDR3 is 13 residues. CDR1 LNHDA and CDR2 SQIVND come from the germline V gene (reference sequence). Trimming removed 2 bases at V and 7 bases at J, with 9 bases between. The chain's CDR3 is CASSITPPQPQHF. The CDR3 DNA is TGTGCCAGTAGTATAACACCCCCCCAGCCCCAGCATTTT.

The rearrangement joins TRBV11-3 to TRBJ1-1; D remains unclear. The CDR3 is 13 amino acids. V gave up 3 bases and J gave up 1 base, with 6 bases separating them. Germline CDR1 and CDR2: SGHNT and YENEEA. DNA of the CDR3: TGTGCCAGCAGCTTTGATCCGAACACTGAAGCTTTCTTT. Its protein product is CASSFDPNTEAFF.

The chain has TRBV19 and TRBJ2-3; 7 nucleotides line up with TRBD2. After removal of 4 bases from V and 0 bases from J, the junction contained 10 bases not matched to a gene. Germline CDR1 LNHDA, CDR2 SQIVND (reference sequence). This CDR3 region has 17 residues. The CDR3 nucleotides read TGTGCCAGTAGTAGGGTTTGGCTAGCGGTAAGCACAGATACGCAGTATTTT. It is translated as CASSRVWLAVSTDTQYF.

This chain uses TRBV5-1 with TRBJ1-1; D is uncertain. The CDR3 covers 11 residues. V was pared by 0 bases and J by 5 bases, with 2 bases between. Germline CDR1 and CDR2: SGHRS and YFSETQ. CDR3 DNA: TGCGCCAGCAGCTTGGGTACTGAAGCTTTCTTT. Encoded protein: CASSLGTEAFF.